Sequencing of this TCR beta chain was carried out in a study of shared clonotypes between healthy human individuals. Findings and limits, study-wide: Clonotype sharing among donors was thought likely to change with sequencing depth.

Method: immunoSEQ multiplex PCR; TCRdb's copy keeps in-frame clones and lacks some. The data hold hundreds of thousands of clones, with 70% to 80% observed a single time. This CDR3 has 15 amino acids. Germline loops: CDR1 SGHVT, CDR2 SQSDAQ. The J segment lost 2 bases and the V segment lost 6 bases, leaving 8 bases of the junction unmatched. Notes on this clone: Its antigen is not known.

The sample taken for sequencing was PBMCs. The V gene is TRBV7-4, the J gene TRBJ2-3; TRBD2 aligns across 7 bases. This TCR was sampled from a middle-aged woman in good health. Some clones in this sample may be carry-over from other donors' samples. CDR3 coding DNA: TGTGCCAGCAGTGCGAGGGACTACCTCACAGATACGCAGTATTTT. This gives the protein CASSARDYLTDTQYF.